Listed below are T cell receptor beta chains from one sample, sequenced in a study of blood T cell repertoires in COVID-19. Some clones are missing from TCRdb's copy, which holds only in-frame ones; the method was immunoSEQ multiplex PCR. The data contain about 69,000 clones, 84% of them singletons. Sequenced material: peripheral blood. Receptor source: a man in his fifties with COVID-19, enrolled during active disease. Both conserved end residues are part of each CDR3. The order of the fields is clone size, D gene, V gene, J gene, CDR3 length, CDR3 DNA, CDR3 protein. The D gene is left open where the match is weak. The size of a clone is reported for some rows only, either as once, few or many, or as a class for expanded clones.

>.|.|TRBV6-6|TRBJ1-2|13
TGTGCCAGCACTAATAGGGGGGGGAACGGCTACACCTTC
CASTNRGGNGYTF
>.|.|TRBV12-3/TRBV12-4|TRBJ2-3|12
TGTGCCAGCAGTTTAGCGCGAGGGTCGCAGTATTTT
CASSLARGSQYF
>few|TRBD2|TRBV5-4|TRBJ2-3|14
TGTGCCAGCAGCTTTGGCGGGGGAAGGGATACGCAGTATTTT
CASSFGGGRDTQYF
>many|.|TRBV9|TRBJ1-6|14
TGTGCCAGCAGCGCCAGCTCCTATAATTCACCCCTCCACTTT
CASSASSYNSPLHF
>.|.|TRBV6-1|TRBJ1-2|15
TGTGCCAGCAGTGAAGTAACAGGGTCTAACTATGGCTACACCTTC
CASSEVTGSNYGYTF
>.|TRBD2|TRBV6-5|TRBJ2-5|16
TGTGCCAGCAGTTTCCCGACTAGCGGGGGGGAAGAGACCCAGTACTTC
CASSFPTSGGEETQYF
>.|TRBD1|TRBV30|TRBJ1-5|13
TGTGCCTCAAAAGGACAGGGCAATCAGCCCCAGCATTTT
CASKGQGNQPQHF
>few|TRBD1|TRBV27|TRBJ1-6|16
TGTGCCAGCAGACTAACAGGGGTGTCCTATAATTCACCCCTCCACTTT
CASRLTGVSYNSPLHF
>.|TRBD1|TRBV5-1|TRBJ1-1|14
TGCGCCAGCAGCTTCGGGACAGGGAACACTGAAGCTTTCTTT
CASSFGTGNTEAFF
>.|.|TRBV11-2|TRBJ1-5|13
TGTGCCAGCAGCCCCGGAGGGGAGGAGCCTACGCATTTT
CASSPGGEEPTHF